A single sample is the source of the 23 T cell receptor beta chains below, sequenced in a study of shared clonotypes between healthy human individuals. Only in-frame clones appear in the TCRdb table, and some are missing; sequencing was by immunoSEQ multiplex PCR. The table has roughly 2.5 million clones, approximately 94% seen once; the top ten hold 0.13% to 0.15%. Specimen: naive CD4+ T cells sorted from blood. Described subset: CD45RA+ positively selected. These receptors were collected from a man aged 18 to 29 in good health.

This clone appeared a single time. This sequence joins TRBV5-1 and TRBJ2-1; D gene uncertain. Germline values: CDR1 SGHRS, CDR2 YFSETQ. V shed 6 bases and J shed 0 bases, with 13 bases lying between them. The CDR3 runs to 15 residues. CDR3: CASIKDVSSYNEQFF. CDR3 DNA sequence: TGCGCCAGCATCAAGGACGTGAGCTCCTACAATGAGCAGTTCTTC.

Comment on this clone: Other DNA sequences in the same sample also yield this CDR3. The rearrangement links TRBV5-1 to TRBJ2-2, with D possibly matching TRBD1 (5 bases). CDR3 length: 15 residues. V lost 0 bases and J 4 bases, leaving 10 bases between the germline ends. In germline, CDR1 is SGHRS, CDR2 YFSETQ. This CDR3 reads CASSLGQSFTGELFF. The CDR3 DNA reads as TGCGCCAGCAGCTTGGGACAGAGTTTCACCGGGGAGCTGTTTTTT.

The chain couples TRBV30 to TRBJ1-5; TRBD1 agrees at 9 bases. The CDR3 runs 14 residues. The junction had 4 bases not matched to a gene; V was cut back by 1 base and J by 6 bases. Per germline, CDR1 GTSNPN and CDR2 SVGIG (reference sequence). DNA of the CDR3: TGTGCCTGGAGTGGGACAGGGGCTGGTCAGCCCCAGCATTTT. Translated, it gives CAWSGTGAGQPQHF.

The chain recombines TRBV10-3 with TRBJ2-7, with unresolved D. V gave up 6 bases and J gave up 3 bases, with 12 bases separating them. This CDR3 is built from 13 residues. Germline V gene sequence: CDR1 ENHRY, CDR2 SYGVKD. DNA for the CDR3: TGTGCCATCAGCGAGGTCCCGGACTACGAGCAGTACTTC. This translates into CAISEVPDYEQYF.

The chain employs TRBV12-5 and TRBJ1-5, with TRBD1 matching over 7 bases. This CDR3 has 14 residues. V lost 7 bases to trimming and J lost 7 bases; unmatched junction nucleotides: 10. The germline gives CDR1 LGHNT, CDR2 FRNRAP. The CDR3 sequence: CASALGGGSQPQHF. The CDR3 nucleotides read TGTGCTAGTGCCTTGGGAGGGGGCAGCCAGCCCCAGCATTTT.

This chain connects TRBV18 to TRBJ2-7; 10 positions match TRBD2. The CDR3 runs to 15 residues. V gave up 3 bases and J gave up 4 bases; unmatched junction bases: 6. Germline V gene lookup returns CDR1 KGHSH and CDR2 LQKENI. The CDR3 sequence is CASSPTPSGSYEQYF. For the CDR3, the DNA is TGTGCCAGCTCACCTACTCCTAGCGGGAGTTACGAGCAGTACTTC.

The CDR3 loop reads CAWTSGDTQYF. The CDR3 DNA reads as TGTGCCTGGACGTCCGGCGATACGCAGTATTTT. This sequence joins TRBV30 and TRBJ2-3; no reliable D call. V was clipped by 4 bases and J by 6 bases, with 8 bases between them. Germline assignment: CDR1 GTSNPN and CDR2 SVGIG (reference sequence). This CDR3 has 11 amino acids.

The chain couples TRBV28 to TRBJ1-6; 10 bases are shared with TRBD1. Germline CDR1 MDHEN, CDR2 SYDVKM. Losses at the gene ends were 6 bases for V and 6 bases for J; bases not matched to a gene: 11. The CDR3 is 17 residues long. DNA for the CDR3: TGTGCCAGCAGACCCACTGGGACAGGGGCTATTAATTCACCCCTCCACTTT. Encoded protein: CASRPTGTGAINSPLHF.

The chain employs TRBV6-5 and TRBJ1-4, with D unresolved. The CDR3 contains 16 residues. Trimming cost V 2 bases and J 1 base, with 11 bases left between them. Per germline, CDR1 MNHEY and CDR2 SVGAGI. DNA of the CDR3: TGTGCCAGCAGTTACGGCAGAGGTCTAACTAATGAAAAACTGTTTTTT. Amino acid sequence: CASSYGRGLTNEKLFF.

The chain recombines TRBV28 with TRBJ1-6; possibly TRBD1 for D (5 bases). The germline gives CDR1 MDHEN, CDR2 SYDVKM. The CDR3 totals 13 residues. The V gene lost 6 bases and the J gene lost 6 bases, with 9 bases spanning the gap. CDR3 DNA sequence: TGTGCCAGCAGGAGGGACCTTAATTCACCCCTCCACTTT. This codes for CASRRDLNSPLHF.

This chain connects TRBV27 to TRBJ2-7, with 7 bases matching TRBD1. Germline V gives CDR1 MNHEY, CDR2 SMNVEV (reference sequence). The CDR3 spans 15 residues. V was clipped by 2 bases and J by 2 bases; unmatched bases: 6. DNA for the CDR3: TGTGCCAGCAGTTTAAACAGGGGACCCACCTACGAGCAGTACTTC. Translation: CASSLNRGPTYEQYF.

The chain uses TRBV5-1 and TRBJ1-2; D ambiguous. The germline V and J ends were trimmed by 0 bases and 3 bases, with 9 bases remaining between them. The CDR3 is 14 residues long. Germline V CDR1 and CDR2: SGHRS, YFSETQ. Here the CDR3 DNA reads TGCGCCAGCAGCTTGGGTCCAGAAGACTATGGCTACACCTTC. Protein sequence: CASSLGPEDYGYTF.

The V gene is TRBV4-1, the J gene TRBJ2-5; D perhaps matches TRBD2 (7 bases). This CDR3 is built from 18 residues. CDR1 is MGHRA, CDR2 YSYEKL, per germline. Trimming took 1 base from V and 1 from J, leaving 19 bases between them. The CDR3 nucleotides are TGCGCCAGCAGCCAAGCTTACAATTGGGGAGGGGGCCAAGAGACCCAGTACTTC. As protein: CASSQAYNWGGGQETQYF.

The V gene is TRBV30, the J gene TRBJ1-2, with D possibly TRBD1 on 6 matching bases. V was clipped by 0 bases and J by 14 bases, with 16 bases between them. The CDR3 consists of 12 residues. Per germline, CDR1 GTSNPN and CDR2 SVGIG (reference sequence). The CDR3 here is CAWSVFGGAATF. The CDR3 DNA follows: TGTGCCTGGAGTGTTTTTGGGGGGGCGGCAACCTTC.

The chain links TRBV6-1 to TRBJ1-2; D gene unclear. CDR1 is MNHNS and CDR2 is SASEGT in the germline V gene. The CDR3 contains 14 residues. The V gene lost 6 bases and the J gene lost 0 bases, with 11 bases spanning the gap. The CDR3 sequence is CASRPGRANYGYTF. As DNA, the CDR3 is TGTGCCAGCAGACCCGGACGGGCTAACTATGGCTACACCTTC.

The CDR3 is CASSLGAGVGEQYF. The CDR3 DNA reads as TGTGCCAGCAGCTTAGGAGCAGGGGTGGGCGAGCAGTACTTC. The chain uses TRBV7-8 and TRBJ2-7; weak D call: TRBD1 (6 bases). This CDR3 comprises 14 residues. V lost 1 base, J lost 6 bases, and 13 bases lay in between. The germline CDR1 and CDR2 sequences are SGHVS and FQNEAQ.

This sequence joins TRBV11-1 and TRBJ2-7; 7 bases line up with TRBD1. Germline trimming cut 1 base from V and 0 bases from J; bases unmatched to any gene: 15. CDR1 SGHAT and CDR2 FQDESV come from the germline V gene (reference sequence). The CDR3 extends over 19 amino acids. Here the CDR3 DNA reads TGTGCCAGCAGCTTAGAGGGGGCTTACACCAACCACCCCTCCTACGAGCAGTACTTC. Its protein product is CASSLEGAYTNHPSYEQYF.

The chain recombines TRBV30 with TRBJ2-7; TRBD2 is a possible D gene (5 bases). The V end lost 4 bases, the J end lost 6 bases, and 16 bases lay between the germline ends. In germline, CDR1 is GTSNPN, CDR2 SVGIG (reference sequence). This CDR3 is built from 13 residues. As DNA, the CDR3 is TGTGCCTGGAATTCCGGGGAGCAAACCGAGCAGTACTTC. This translates into CAWNSGEQTEQYF.

V gene TRBV19 combines with J gene TRBJ1-5, with 8 positions matching TRBD1. Per the germline V gene, CDR1 is LNHDA and CDR2 is SQIVND (reference sequence). The V gene end was trimmed by 5 bases and the J gene end by 2 bases; junction bases not matched to a gene: 14. The length of the CDR3 is 18 residues. CDR3 in DNA: TGTGCCAGTAGTCCGCAATTGACAGGGGCGAAGGGCAATCAGCCCCAGCATTTT. It yields the protein CASSPQLTGAKGNQPQHF.

The rearrangement uses TRBV2 and TRBJ2-7, with 8 bases fitting TRBD2. Per the germline V gene, CDR1 is SNHLY and CDR2 is FYNNEI. This CDR3 region has 15 residues. V lost 8 bases to trimming and J lost 3 bases; unmatched junction nucleotides: 12. CDR3 loop: CASRGGRVTDYEQYF. CDR3 coding DNA: TGTGCCAGCCGGGGGGGGAGAGTGACGGACTACGAGCAGTACTTC.

This chain joins TRBV30 and TRBJ2-1; unclear D gene. The CDR3 covers 14 residues. V dropped 1 base and J dropped 0 bases, with 7 bases sitting between them. Germline CDR1 and CDR2: GTSNPN and SVGIG (reference sequence). CDR3 loop: CAWSAHSSYNEQFF. As DNA, the CDR3 is TGTGCCTGGAGTGCACACAGCTCCTACAATGAGCAGTTCTTC.

V gene TRBV7-2 combines with J gene TRBJ1-6, with 8 bases lining up with TRBD1. V dropped 5 bases and J dropped 5; count of bases not matched to a gene: 8. This CDR3 has 16 amino acids. CDR1 SGHTA and CDR2 FQGNSA come from the germline V gene. The CDR3 is CASSPTPDRDNSPLHF. CDR3 coding DNA: TGTGCCAGCAGCCCAACACCGGACAGGGATAATTCACCCCTCCACTTT.

This sequence joins TRBV18 and TRBJ2-7, with D tentatively TRBD2 (7 bases). Trimming took 1 base from V and 2 from J, leaving 15 bases between them. Per the germline V gene, CDR1 is KGHSH and CDR2 is LQKENI. The CDR3 is 16 amino acids. Here the CDR3 reads CASSPRGGGETYEQYF. For the CDR3, the DNA is TGTGCCAGCTCACCACGGGGGGGCGGTGAAACCTACGAGCAGTACTTC.